These T cell receptor beta chains were read from a single sample in a study of blood T cell repertoires in COVID-19. The method was immunoSEQ multiplex PCR; TCRdb's version includes in-frame clones alone and lacks a portion of them. The sample yields roughly 160,000 clones, 80% to 90% seen once. The sample consisted of peripheral blood. Source of these receptors: an elderly woman with COVID-19, enrolled during active disease. Both conserved end residues are part of each CDR3. The D gene is left open where the match is weak. The size of a clone is reported for some rows only, either as once, few or many, or as a class for expanded clones.

clone_size,d_call,v_call,j_call,cdr3_aa,cdr3_nt
once,TRBD1,TRBV29-1,TRBJ1-2,CSVGKRTGGFYGYTF,TGCAGCGTTGGGAAGAGGACAGGGGGCTTCTATGGCTACACCTTC
-,TRBD1,TRBV2,TRBJ1-2,CASKDRDYGYTF,TGTGCCAGCAAGGACAGGGACTATGGCTACACCTTC
few,-,TRBV5-4,TRBJ2-5,CASSLGLLRVETQYF,TGTGCCAGCAGCTTGGGGTTACTACGGGTGGAGACCCAGTACTTC
-,TRBD2,TRBV30,TRBJ2-5,CAWSPGGSRETQYF,TGTGCCTGGAGTCCCGGGGGGTCTCGAGAGACCCAGTACTTC
-,-,TRBV7-9,TRBJ2-7,CASRYGQTYEQYF,TGTGCCAGCAGGTATGGACAGACCTACGAGCAGTACTTC
-,-,TRBV27,TRBJ1-6,CASRRVAANSPLHF,TGTGCCAGCAGAAGGGTAGCGGCGAATTCACCCCTCCACTTT
few,-,TRBV19,TRBJ1-5,CASSITLLQPQHF,TGTGCCAGTAGTATTACCCTCCTACAGCCCCAGCATTTT
-,-,TRBV2,TRBJ1-1,CASSEERVNTEAFF,TGTGCCAGCAGTGAAGAACGGGTGAACACTGAAGCTTTCTTT
once,TRBD1,TRBV9,TRBJ1-1,CASSAGQGAITEAFF,TGTGCCAGCAGCGCAGGACAGGGGGCGATCACTGAAGCTTTCTTT
-,TRBD2,TRBV4-1,TRBJ2-2,CASSQGIAAGGPLGELFF,TGCGCCAGCAGCCAAGGAATAGCCGCGGGGGGGCCTCTCGGGGAGCTGTTTTTT
once,TRBD2,TRBV7-2,TRBJ2-7,CASSLSSSGSFYEQYF,TGTGCCAGCAGCTTAAGTTCTAGCGGGAGTTTCTACGAGCAGTACTTC
-,-,TRBV6-6,TRBJ1-2,CASSSGGNYGYTF,TGTGCCAGCAGTTCCGGGGGGAACTATGGCTACACCTTC
few,-,TRBV21-1,TRBJ1-1,CASSKAGSGSMNTEAFF,TGTGCCAGCAGCAAAGCGGGGAGTGGGTCCATGAACACTGAAGCTTTCTTT
once,-,TRBV7-9,TRBJ2-2,CASSWPTRTNTGELFF,TGTGCCAGCAGCTGGCCTACTAGAACGAACACCGGGGAGCTGTTTTTT
-,TRBD2,TRBV2,TRBJ2-7,CASRGLAASYEQYF,TGTGCCAGCAGGGGGCTAGCGGCCTCCTACGAGCAGTACTTC
-,TRBD1,TRBV19,TRBJ2-3,CASRPVTGGKSDTQYF,TGTGCCAGTAGGCCGGTGACAGGGGGCAAGTCAGATACGCAGTATTTT
-,-,TRBV4-2,TRBJ2-3,CASSQDPGGTDTQYF,TGTGCCAGCAGCCAAGACCCCGGGGGCACAGATACGCAGTATTTT
-,TRBD2,TRBV27,TRBJ2-7,CASSFNGGVYEQYF,TGTGCCAGCAGTTTTAACGGGGGGGTTTACGAGCAGTACTTC
-,TRBD2,TRBV13,TRBJ2-7,CASSRGGLAGAVTYEQYF,TGTGCCAGCAGCCGAGGTGGCCTAGCGGGGGCCGTCACCTACGAGCAGTACTTC
-,TRBD2,TRBV29-1,TRBJ2-5,CSVEAPGGGQETQYF,TGCAGCGTTGAAGCCCCGGGAGGGGGCCAAGAGACCCAGTACTTC
-,-,TRBV3-1/TRBV3-2,TRBJ2-7,CASSPSELYEQYF,TGTGCCAGCAGCCCCTCGGAGCTCTACGAGCAGTACTTC
few,-,TRBV28,TRBJ1-2,CASSPSGDRYTF,TGTGCCAGCAGTCCCTCGGGGGACCGCTACACCTTC
-,TRBD1,TRBV18,TRBJ1-5,CASSPQGTGRVHF,TGTGCCAGCTCACCCCAAGGGACAGGGCGGGTGCATTTT
-,-,TRBV6-2/TRBV6-3,TRBJ1-1,CASSNTAVAFF,TGTGCCAGCAGTAATACAGCGGTGGCTTTCTTT
-,-,TRBV21-1,TRBJ2-7,CASSETSGGAYEQYF,TGTGCCAGCAGCGAGACTAGCGGGGGGGCGTACGAGCAGTACTTC
-,TRBD1,TRBV18,TRBJ1-2,CASSPFRTGLNYGYTF,TGTGCCAGCTCACCCTTCAGGACAGGCCTTAACTATGGCTACACCTTC
-,-,TRBV2,TRBJ2-7,CASSEGTASYEQYF,TGTGCCAGCAGTGAAGGGACAGCCTCCTACGAGCAGTACTTC
-,TRBD2,TRBV18,TRBJ2-7,CASSPSGSAYEQYF,TGTGCCAGCTCACCTAGCGGGAGCGCCTACGAGCAGTACTTC
-,-,TRBV5-4,TRBJ1-1,CASSSNRDLNTEAFF,TGTGCCAGCAGCTCAAACAGGGACCTGAACACTGAAGCTTTCTTT
once,-,TRBV19,TRBJ1-2,CASSTEGKYGYTF,TGTGCCAGTAGTACGGAGGGGAAGTATGGCTACACCTTC
-,-,TRBV2,TRBJ2-5,CASRGWGVETQYF,TGTGCCAGCAGGGGCTGGGGGGTGGAGACCCAGTACTTC
many,-,TRBV4-2,TRBJ2-1,CASSLRGEQFF,TGTGCCAGCAGCCTACGGGGTGAGCAGTTCTTC
-,TRBD1,TRBV11-3,TRBJ2-7,CASSLDRGHEQYF,TGTGCCAGCAGCTTGGACAGGGGCCACGAGCAGTACTTC
-,TRBD2,TRBV3-1/TRBV3-2,TRBJ2-1,CASSILAGGRFF,TGTGCCAGCAGCATACTAGCGGGAGGGCGCTTCTTC
-,-,TRBV6-6,TRBJ1-5,CAVGGSMGNQPQHF,TGTGCCGTTGGGGGGAGTATGGGCAATCAGCCCCAGCATTTT
few,TRBD1,TRBV12-3/TRBV12-4,TRBJ1-5,CASQQGLNQPQHF,TGTGCCAGCCAACAGGGGTTAAATCAGCCCCAGCATTTT
once,-,TRBV7-2,TRBJ1-5,CASSSGQPNQPQHF,TGTGCCAGCAGCTCAGGACAGCCGAATCAGCCCCAGCATTTT
-,-,TRBV6-5,TRBJ1-3,CASSYDRYSGNTIYF,TGTGCCAGCAGTTACGACAGGTACTCTGGAAACACCATATATTTT
-,TRBD2,TRBV18,TRBJ2-3,CASSRLAGYADTQYF,TGTGCCAGCTCAAGACTAGCGGGATACGCAGATACGCAGTATTTT
-,-,TRBV5-1,TRBJ1-1,CASSQPGNTEAFF,TGCGCCAGCAGTCAACCCGGGAACACTGAAGCTTTCTTT
-,-,TRBV11-2,TRBJ1-2,CASSPLAGYGYTF,TGTGCCAGCAGCCCCCTGGCGGGGTATGGCTACACCTTC